This T cell receptor (beta chain) was documented in a study of regulatory T cells in long-lasting Graves disease. With iRepertoire HTBI primers and Arm-PCR of CDR3 regions, TCR beta libraries were built. TCRdb reanalysed the multiplex PCR reads using MiXCR and keeps one entry per CDR3 protein. The table shows 560,000 or so distinct CDR3 sequences, with 15% to 20% occurring only once. There are many counts of this clonotype. Time point defined: newly diagnosed GD, antithyroid drugs for less than 3 months. After RNA was extracted from PBMCs, the TCR library was made from it. The V and J ends lost 3 bases and 2 bases respectively, with 8 bases between them. The CDR3 totals 13 residues. From germline, CDR1 is MGHRA and CDR2 YSYEKL. The data were also submitted as part of a second study, on T cells in Graves' hyperthyroidism and ophthalmopathy. This second report adds: Researchers ran a first-round RT-PCR on the TCR CDR3 using the HTBI primer set.

This specimen consisted of peripheral blood mononuclear cells (PBMCs), obtained at new diagnosis, from a patient treated with antithyroid drugs. This receptor was identified in a man aged 18 to 29 with Graves disease. J is TRBJ2-7 and V is TRBV4-1; D is unclear. CDR3 region: CASSQTVTYEQYF. The DNA of the CDR3 is TGCGCCAGCAGCCAGACCGTGACCTACGAGCAGTACTTC.